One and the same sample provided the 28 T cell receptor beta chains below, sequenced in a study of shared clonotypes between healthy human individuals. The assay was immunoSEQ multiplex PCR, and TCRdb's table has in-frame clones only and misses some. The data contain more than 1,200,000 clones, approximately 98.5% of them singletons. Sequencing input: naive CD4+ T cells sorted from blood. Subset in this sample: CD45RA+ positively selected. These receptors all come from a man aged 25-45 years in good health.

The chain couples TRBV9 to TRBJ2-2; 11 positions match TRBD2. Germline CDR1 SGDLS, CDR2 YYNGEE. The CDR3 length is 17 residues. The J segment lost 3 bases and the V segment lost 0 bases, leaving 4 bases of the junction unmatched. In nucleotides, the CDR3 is TGTGCCAGCAGCGTAGAACTAGCGGGAGTCCACACCGGGGAGCTGTTTTTT. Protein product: CASSVELAGVHTGELFF.

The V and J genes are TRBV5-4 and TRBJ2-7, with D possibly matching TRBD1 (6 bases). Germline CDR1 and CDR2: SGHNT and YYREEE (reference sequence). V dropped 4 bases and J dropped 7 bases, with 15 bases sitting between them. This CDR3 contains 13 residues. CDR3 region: CASSLTGSGEQYF. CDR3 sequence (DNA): TGTGCCAGCAGCCTAACAGGGTCTGGAGAGCAGTACTTC.

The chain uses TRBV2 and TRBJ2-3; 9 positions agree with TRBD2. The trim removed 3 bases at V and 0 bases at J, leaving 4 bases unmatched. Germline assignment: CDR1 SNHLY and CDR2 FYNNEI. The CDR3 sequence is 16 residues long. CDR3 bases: TGTGCCAGCAGTGATCTAGCGGGAACCAGCACAGATACGCAGTATTTT. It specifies CASSDLAGTSTDTQYF.

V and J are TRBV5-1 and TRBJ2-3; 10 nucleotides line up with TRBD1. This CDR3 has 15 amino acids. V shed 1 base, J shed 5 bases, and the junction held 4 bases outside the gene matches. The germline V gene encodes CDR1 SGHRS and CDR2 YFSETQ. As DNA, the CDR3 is TGCGCCAGCAGCTTGTGGGACAGGGGAGAAGATACGCAGTATTTT. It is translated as CASSLWDRGEDTQYF.

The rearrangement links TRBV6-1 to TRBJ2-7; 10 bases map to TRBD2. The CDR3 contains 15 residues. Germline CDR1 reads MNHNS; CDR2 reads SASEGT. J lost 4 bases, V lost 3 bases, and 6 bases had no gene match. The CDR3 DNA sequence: TGTGCCAGCAGTGACCTAGCGGGAGAAGCATACGAGCAGTACTTC. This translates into CASSDLAGEAYEQYF.

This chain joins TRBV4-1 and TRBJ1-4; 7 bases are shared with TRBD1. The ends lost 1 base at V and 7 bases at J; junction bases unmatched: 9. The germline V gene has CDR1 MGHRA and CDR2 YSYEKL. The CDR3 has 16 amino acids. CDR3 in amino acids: CASSQVRQGGSEKLFF. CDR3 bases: TGCGCCAGCAGCCAAGTCCGACAGGGCGGATCTGAAAAACTGTTTTTT.

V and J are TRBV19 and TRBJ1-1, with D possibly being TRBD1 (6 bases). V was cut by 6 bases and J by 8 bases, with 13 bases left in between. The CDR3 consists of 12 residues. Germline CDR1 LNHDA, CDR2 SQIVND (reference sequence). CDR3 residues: CASSRTDSEAFF. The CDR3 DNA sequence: TGTGCCAGTAGCCGGACAGACAGCGAAGCTTTCTTT.

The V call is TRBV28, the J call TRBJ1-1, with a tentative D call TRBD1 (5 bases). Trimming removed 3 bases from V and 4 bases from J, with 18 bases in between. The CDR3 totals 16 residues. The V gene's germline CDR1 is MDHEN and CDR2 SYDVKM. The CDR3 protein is CASSFRSGRAPTEAFF. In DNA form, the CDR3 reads TGTGCCAGCAGTTTCCGTTCCGGCAGGGCTCCCACTGAAGCTTTCTTT.

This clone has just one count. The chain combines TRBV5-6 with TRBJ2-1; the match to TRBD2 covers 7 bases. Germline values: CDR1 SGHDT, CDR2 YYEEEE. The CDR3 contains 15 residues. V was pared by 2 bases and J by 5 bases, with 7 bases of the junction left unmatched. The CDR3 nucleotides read TGTGCCAGCAGCTTCAAGGGAGGGCCTCACAATGAGCAGTTCTTC. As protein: CASSFKGGPHNEQFF.

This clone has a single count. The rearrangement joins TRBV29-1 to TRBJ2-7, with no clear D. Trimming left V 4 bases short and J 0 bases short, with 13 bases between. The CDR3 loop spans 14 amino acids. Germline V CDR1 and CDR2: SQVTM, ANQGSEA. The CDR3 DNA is TGCAGCGTTGTAGGCCGCCTGAGCTCCTACGAGCAGTACTTC. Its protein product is CSVVGRLSSYEQYF.

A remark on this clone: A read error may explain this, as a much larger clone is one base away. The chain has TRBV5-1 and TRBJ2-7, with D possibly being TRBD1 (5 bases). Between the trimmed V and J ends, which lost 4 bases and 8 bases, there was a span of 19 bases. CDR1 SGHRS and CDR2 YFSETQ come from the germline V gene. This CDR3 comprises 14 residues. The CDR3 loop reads CASSPSWLLDKQYF. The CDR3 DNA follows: TGCGCCAGCAGCCCATCTTGGCTTTTGGACAAGCAGTACTTC. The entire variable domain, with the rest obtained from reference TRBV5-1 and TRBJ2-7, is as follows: KAGVTQTPRYLIKTRGQQVTLSCSPISGHRSVSWYQQTPGQGLQFLFEYFSETQRNKGNFPGRFSGRQFSNSRSEMNVSTLELGDSALYLCASSPSWLLDKQYFGPGTRLTVT.

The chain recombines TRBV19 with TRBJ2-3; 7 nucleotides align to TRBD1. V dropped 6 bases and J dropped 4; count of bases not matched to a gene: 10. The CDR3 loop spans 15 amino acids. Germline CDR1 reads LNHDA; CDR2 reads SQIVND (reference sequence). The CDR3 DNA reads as TGTGCCAGTAGAAATCAGGGGGTTGGGGCAGATACGCAGTATTTT. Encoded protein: CASRNQGVGADTQYF.

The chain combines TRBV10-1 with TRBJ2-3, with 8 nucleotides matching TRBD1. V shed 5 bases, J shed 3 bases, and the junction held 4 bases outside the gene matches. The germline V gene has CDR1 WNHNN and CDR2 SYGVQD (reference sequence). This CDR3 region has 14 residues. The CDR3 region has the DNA TGCGCCAGCAGTTGGGACAGGAATACAGATACGCAGTATTTT. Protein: CASSWDRNTDTQYF.

The CDR3 is CASSERASGIYEQYF. CDR3 nucleotide sequence: TGTGCCAGCAGTGAAAGGGCTAGCGGGATTTACGAGCAGTACTTC. The chain uses TRBV6-4 and TRBJ2-7, with 9 positions matching TRBD2. This CDR3 is 15 amino acids long. V lost 3 bases and J lost 4; bases outside the gene matches: 7. Germline CDR1 is MRHNA and CDR2 is SNTAGT.

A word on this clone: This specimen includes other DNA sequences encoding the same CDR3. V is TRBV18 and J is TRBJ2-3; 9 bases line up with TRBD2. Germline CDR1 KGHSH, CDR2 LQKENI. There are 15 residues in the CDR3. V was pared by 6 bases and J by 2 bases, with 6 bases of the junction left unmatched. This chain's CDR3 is CASSPTSGSTDTQYF. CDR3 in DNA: TGTGCCAGCTCGCCGACTAGCGGATCCACAGATACGCAGTATTTT.

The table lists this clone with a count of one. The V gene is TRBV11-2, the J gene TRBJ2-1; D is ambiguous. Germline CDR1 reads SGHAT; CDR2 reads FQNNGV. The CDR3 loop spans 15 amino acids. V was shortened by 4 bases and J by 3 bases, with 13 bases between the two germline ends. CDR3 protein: CASSSRLASYNEQFF. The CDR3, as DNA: TGTGCCAGCAGCTCCCGACTTGCGAGCTACAATGAGCAGTTCTTC. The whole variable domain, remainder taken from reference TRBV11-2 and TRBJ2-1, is EAGVAQSPRYKIIEKRQSVAFWCNPISGHATLYWYQQILGQGPKLLIQFQNNGVVDDSQLPKDRFSAERLKGVDSTLKIQPAKLEDSAVYLCASSSRLASYNEQFFGPGTRLTVL.

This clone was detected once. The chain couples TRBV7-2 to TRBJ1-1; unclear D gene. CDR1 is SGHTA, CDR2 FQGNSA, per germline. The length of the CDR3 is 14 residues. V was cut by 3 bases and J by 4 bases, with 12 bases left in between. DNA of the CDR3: TGTGCCAGCAGCTTTTCCCGCCTGTTCACTGAAGCTTTCTTT. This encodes CASSFSRLFTEAFF.

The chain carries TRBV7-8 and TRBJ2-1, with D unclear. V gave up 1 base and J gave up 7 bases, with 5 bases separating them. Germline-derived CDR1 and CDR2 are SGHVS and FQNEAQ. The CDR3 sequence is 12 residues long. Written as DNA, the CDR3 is TGTGCCAGCAGCTTAGTAGTTAATGAGCAGTTCTTC. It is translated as CASSLVVNEQFF.

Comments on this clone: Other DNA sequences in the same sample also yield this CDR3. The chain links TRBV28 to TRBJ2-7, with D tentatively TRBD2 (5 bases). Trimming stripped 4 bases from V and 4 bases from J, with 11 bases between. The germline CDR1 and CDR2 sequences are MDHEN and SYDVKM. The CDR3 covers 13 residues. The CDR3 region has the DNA TGTGCCAGCAGTTCGGGAACAGTGTACGAGCAGTACTTC. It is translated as CASSSGTVYEQYF.

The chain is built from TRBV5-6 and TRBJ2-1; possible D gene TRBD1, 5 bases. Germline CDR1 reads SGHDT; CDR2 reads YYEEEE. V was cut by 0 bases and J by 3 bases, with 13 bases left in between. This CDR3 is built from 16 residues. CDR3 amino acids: CASSLVAKGIYNEQFF. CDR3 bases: TGTGCCAGCAGCTTGGTCGCCAAGGGGATCTACAATGAGCAGTTCTTC.

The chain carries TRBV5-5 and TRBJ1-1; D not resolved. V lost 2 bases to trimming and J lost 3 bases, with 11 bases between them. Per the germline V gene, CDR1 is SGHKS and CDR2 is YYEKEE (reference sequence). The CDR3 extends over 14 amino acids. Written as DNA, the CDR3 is TGTGCCAGCAGCTTCGGAGCTCTACACACTGAAGCTTTCTTT. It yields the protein CASSFGALHTEAFF.

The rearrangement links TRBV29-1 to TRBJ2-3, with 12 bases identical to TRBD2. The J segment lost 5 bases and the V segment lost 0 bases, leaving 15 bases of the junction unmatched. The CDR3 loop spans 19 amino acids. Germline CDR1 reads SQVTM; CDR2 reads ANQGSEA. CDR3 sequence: CSVEELPRNLAGGVDTQYF. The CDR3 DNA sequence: TGCAGCGTTGAAGAACTCCCTAGAAACCTAGCGGGAGGGGTAGATACGCAGTATTTT.

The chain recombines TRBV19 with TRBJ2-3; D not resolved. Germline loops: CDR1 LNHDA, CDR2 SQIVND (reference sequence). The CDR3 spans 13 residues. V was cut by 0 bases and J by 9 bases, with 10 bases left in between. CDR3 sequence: CASSIDLGITQYF. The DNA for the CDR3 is TGTGCCAGTAGTATAGATCTGGGGATAACGCAGTATTTT. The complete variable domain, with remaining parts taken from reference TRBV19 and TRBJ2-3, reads DGGITQSPKYLFRKEGQNVTLSCEQNLNHDAMYWYRQDPGQGLRLIYYSQIVNDFQKGDIAEGYSVSREKKESFPLTVTSAQKNPTAFYLCASSIDLGITQYFGPGTRLTVL.

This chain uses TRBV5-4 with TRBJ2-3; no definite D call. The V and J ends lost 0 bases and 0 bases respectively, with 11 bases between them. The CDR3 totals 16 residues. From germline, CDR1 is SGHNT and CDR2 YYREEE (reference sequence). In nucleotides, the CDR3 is TGTGCCAGCAGCTTGGGGATGAAACTGAGCACAGATACGCAGTATTTT. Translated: CASSLGMKLSTDTQYF.

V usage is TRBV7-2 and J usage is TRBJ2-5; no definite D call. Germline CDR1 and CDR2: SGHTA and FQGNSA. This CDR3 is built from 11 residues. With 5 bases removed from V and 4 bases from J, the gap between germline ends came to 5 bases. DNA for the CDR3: TGTGCCAGCAGCATAATAGAGACCCAGTACTTC. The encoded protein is CASSIIETQYF.

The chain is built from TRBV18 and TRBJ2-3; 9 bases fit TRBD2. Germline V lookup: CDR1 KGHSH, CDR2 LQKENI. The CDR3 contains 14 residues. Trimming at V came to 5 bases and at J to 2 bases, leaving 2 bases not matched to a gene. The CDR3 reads CASSRTSDTDTQYF. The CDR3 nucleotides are TGTGCCAGCTCAAGGACTAGCGACACAGATACGCAGTATTTT.

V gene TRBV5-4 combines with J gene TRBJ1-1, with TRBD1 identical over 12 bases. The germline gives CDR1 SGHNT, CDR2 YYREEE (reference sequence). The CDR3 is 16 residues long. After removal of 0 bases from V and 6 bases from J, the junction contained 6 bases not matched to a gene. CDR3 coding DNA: TGTGCCAGCAGCTTGGGGGACAGGGGGCGATACTCTGAAGCTTTCTTT. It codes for CASSLGDRGRYSEAFF.

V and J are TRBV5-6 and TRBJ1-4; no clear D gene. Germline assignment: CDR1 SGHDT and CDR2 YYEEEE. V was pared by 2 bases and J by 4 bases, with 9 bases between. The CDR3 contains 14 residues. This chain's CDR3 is CASSFGVLNEKLFF. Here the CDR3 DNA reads TGTGCCAGCAGCTTTGGAGTCCTTAATGAAAAACTGTTTTTT.